The 14 T cell receptor beta chains below were found in one sample sequenced in a study of CD8 T cells in Susac syndrome. Random hexamers were used to reverse transcribe 0.5 to 1 ug of RNA. TCRdb fed the immunoSEQ multiplex PCR reads into MiXCR, producing one record per CDR3 protein. The table has 84,000 or so distinct CDR3 sequences, approximately 95% seen once. The sample was CD8+ T cells from PBMCs. The receptor set was obtained from a human donor with Susac syndrome.

The rearrangement joins TRBV19 to TRBJ1-4; D not certain. Germline CDR1 LNHDA, CDR2 SQIVND (reference sequence). V was trimmed by 0 bases and J by 0 bases, leaving 8 bases between them. There are 16 residues in the CDR3. CDR3 in DNA: TGTGCCAGTAGTATAGATCGTCCTGCAACTAATGAAAAACTGTTTTTT. Its translation: CASSIDRPATNEKLFF.

The chain has TRBV7-8 and TRBJ2-1; D not resolved. V lost 5 bases to trimming and J lost 4 bases, with 15 bases between them. The CDR3 spans 15 residues. Germline loops: CDR1 SGHVS, CDR2 FQNEAQ. DNA of the CDR3: TGTGCCAGCAGCCCTGCCGACTCGGCATACAATGAGCAGTTCTTC. Residues: CASSPADSAYNEQFF. Full variable domain (remainder filled in from reference TRBV7-8 and TRBJ2-1): GAGVSQSPRYKVAKRGQDVALRCDPISGHVSLFWYQQALGQGPEFLTYFQNEAQLDKSGLPSDRFFAERPEGSVSTLKIQRTQQEDSAVYLCASSPADSAYNEQFFGPGTRLTVL.

This clonotype was seen once. The chain employs TRBV11-2 and TRBJ2-7, with 7 nucleotides matching TRBD1. With 5 bases clipped from V and 6 bases from J, the junction kept 13 bases outside the gene matches. Germline V CDR1 and CDR2: SGHAT, FQNNGV. The CDR3 consists of 15 residues. DNA for the CDR3: TGTGCCAGCAGCCGCCCCCCACAGGGGAATGGCGAGCAGTACTTC. The encoded protein is CASSRPPQGNGEQYF.

The DNA for the CDR3 is TGTGCCAGCAGTTTAGGATCTAGCGGGAGCCAAGAGACCCAGTACTTC. Residues: CASSLGSSGSQETQYF. V usage is TRBV27 and J usage is TRBJ2-5; 10 nucleotides match TRBD2. CDR1 is MNHEY, CDR2 SMNVEV, per germline (reference sequence). Losses at the gene ends were 2 bases for V and 1 base for J; bases not matched to a gene: 4. The CDR3 has 16 amino acids.

The chain carries TRBV28 and TRBJ2-7; possibly TRBD1 or TRBD2 for D (5 bases each). CDR3 length: 15 residues. Trimming left V 0 bases short and J 3 bases short, with 12 bases between. Germline-derived CDR1 and CDR2 are MDHEN and SYDVKM. The CDR3 region has the DNA TGTGCCAGCAGTTTATGGGGAGACAGCTACTACGAGCAGTACTTC. Protein: CASSLWGDSYYEQYF.

The genes are TRBV20-1 and TRBJ2-1, with a tentative D call TRBD2 (6 bases). V lost 2 bases and J 1 base, leaving 12 bases between the germline ends. The germline V gene has CDR1 DFQATT and CDR2 SNEGSKA (reference sequence). This CDR3 region has 15 residues. This chain's CDR3 is CSARPREWSYNEQFF. The CDR3, as DNA: TGCAGTGCTAGACCCCGGGAGTGGTCCTACAATGAGCAGTTCTTC.

The rearrangement uses TRBV12-3 or TRBV12-4 and TRBJ2-4; 7 bases line up with TRBD2. The CDR3 runs to 14 residues. The trim removed 6 bases at V and 8 bases at J, leaving 10 bases unmatched. CDR3 in DNA: TGTGCCAGCAGCCCGGGGAGGGAAACATACATTCAGTACTTC. Translating it yields CASSPGRETYIQYF.

This clonotype was seen a single time. J is TRBJ1-1 and V is TRBV5-1; D may be TRBD1 (6 bases). V lost 2 bases and J 1 base, leaving 12 bases between the germline ends. The CDR3 has 15 residues. The germline V gene encodes CDR1 SGHRS and CDR2 YFSETQ. CDR3 nucleotides: TGCGCCAGCAGCTTCAGTCAGGGGTGGAACACTGAAGCTTTCTTT. This codes for CASSFSQGWNTEAFF.

A word on this clonotype: One end of the junction is discordant with germline, which a read error may explain. The rearrangement joins TRBV3-1 to TRBJ2-5; D tentatively reads TRBD1 or TRBD2 (5 bases each). Germline V CDR1 and CDR2: LGHDT, YNNKEL (reference sequence). The CDR3 runs to 17 residues. In nucleotides, the CDR3 is TGTGCCGGCAGCCAAGGATGGAACGGGGCAAACCAAGAGACCCAGTACTTC. Its protein product is CAGSQGWNGANQETQYF.

This clonotype was observed a single time. This rearrangement joins TRBV2 to TRBJ2-7; 11 positions agree with TRBD1. Germline V gives CDR1 SNHLY, CDR2 FYNNEI. CDR3 length equals 15 residues. V dropped 6 bases and J dropped 6; count of bases not matched to a gene: 10. CDR3 coding DNA: TGTGCCAGCAGAAACGCCGGGACAGGGGGGTTCGAGCAGTACTTC. Translation gives CASRNAGTGGFEQYF.

The CDR3 sequence: CASSQDVEGEAFF. Written as DNA, the CDR3 is TGCGCCAGCAGCCAAGATGTGGAGGGTGAAGCTTTCTTT. This chain joins TRBV4-3 and TRBJ1-1; D gene uncertain. The germline V gene encodes CDR1 LGHNA and CDR2 YSLEER. The CDR3 totals 13 residues. The V gene lost 0 bases and the J gene lost 7 bases, with 9 bases spanning the gap.

This clonotype was counted a single time. The rearrangement links TRBV5-1 to TRBJ1-4, with D uncertain. This CDR3 has 13 residues. Germline V gene sequence: CDR1 SGHRS, CDR2 YFSETQ. Between the trimmed V and J ends, which lost 4 bases and 8 bases, there was a span of 12 bases. The CDR3 DNA sequence: TGCGCCAGCAGCCCTTGGAATGAGGAAAAACTGTTTTTT. As protein: CASSPWNEEKLFF.

The V gene is TRBV4-3, the J gene TRBJ1-3, with a weak D call TRBD1 (6 bases). The germline V gene encodes CDR1 LGHNA and CDR2 YSLEER. The V end lost 3 bases, the J end lost 1 base, and 16 bases lay between the germline ends. CDR3 length: 17 residues. The CDR3 sequence is CASSQSDSRTSGNTIYF. The CDR3 nucleotides are TGCGCCAGCAGCCAGTCGGACAGCCGAACTTCTGGAAACACCATATATTTT.

This chain uses TRBV7-9 with TRBJ1-2; D possibly corresponds to TRBD1 (6 bases). V was clipped by 10 bases and J by 1 base, with 13 bases between them. This CDR3 contains 13 residues. CDR1 SEHNR and CDR2 FQNEAQ come from the germline V gene (reference sequence). This chain's CDR3 is CATQDSHNYGYTF. CDR3 DNA sequence: TGTGCCACCCAGGACAGCCATAACTATGGCTACACCTTC.